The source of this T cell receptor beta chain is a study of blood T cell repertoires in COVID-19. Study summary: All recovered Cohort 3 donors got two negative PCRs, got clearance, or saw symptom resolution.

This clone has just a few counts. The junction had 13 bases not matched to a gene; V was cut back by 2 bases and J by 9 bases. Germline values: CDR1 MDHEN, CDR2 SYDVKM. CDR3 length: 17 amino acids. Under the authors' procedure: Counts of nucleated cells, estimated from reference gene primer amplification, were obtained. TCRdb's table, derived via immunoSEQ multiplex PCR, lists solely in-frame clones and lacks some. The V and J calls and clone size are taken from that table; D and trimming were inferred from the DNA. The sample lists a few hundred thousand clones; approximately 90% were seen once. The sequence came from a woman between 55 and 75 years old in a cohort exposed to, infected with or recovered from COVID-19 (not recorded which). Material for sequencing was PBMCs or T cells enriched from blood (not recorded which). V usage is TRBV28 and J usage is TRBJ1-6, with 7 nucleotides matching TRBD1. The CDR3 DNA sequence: TGTGCCAGCAGTTTAAGGCGCGGAGGGGGCGCAGGTTCACCCCTCCACTTT. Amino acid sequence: CASSLRRGGGAGSPLHF.